This T cell receptor (beta chain) was found in a study of radiotherapy plus CTLA-4 blockade in lung cancer. Study-wide context: Around 20% of enrolled patients responded objectively, and 25% to 40% had disease control. Broader study findings: Researchers report tumor-derived TCR clones expanding in blood after radiotherapy plus ipilimumab. Per reports, early blood T cell clone dynamics, plus interferon-beta, forecast response most strongly.

The CDR3 consists of 17 residues. J gave up 2 bases and V 3 bases, and 12 bases lay outside the gene matches. Germline V gives CDR1 SGHRS, CDR2 YFSETQ. Produced via immunoSEQ multiplex PCR; TCRdb's table is partial and in-frame only. Among 45,000 or so clones, about 72% were seen once, and the ten largest hold around 10%. With respect to this clone: Its specificity is unknown.

This sequence originates from a human donor with non-small cell lung cancer who had stable disease on radiotherapy plus ipilimumab. The chain joins TRBV5-1 to TRBJ1-1; 8 bases agree with TRBD1. This specimen was peripheral blood, taken from a patient treated with radiotherapy plus ipilimumab. The CDR3 spells CASSSPRTGKVNTEAFF. Here the CDR3 DNA reads TGCGCCAGCAGCTCTCCTCGGACAGGGAAAGTAAACACTGAAGCTTTCTTT.